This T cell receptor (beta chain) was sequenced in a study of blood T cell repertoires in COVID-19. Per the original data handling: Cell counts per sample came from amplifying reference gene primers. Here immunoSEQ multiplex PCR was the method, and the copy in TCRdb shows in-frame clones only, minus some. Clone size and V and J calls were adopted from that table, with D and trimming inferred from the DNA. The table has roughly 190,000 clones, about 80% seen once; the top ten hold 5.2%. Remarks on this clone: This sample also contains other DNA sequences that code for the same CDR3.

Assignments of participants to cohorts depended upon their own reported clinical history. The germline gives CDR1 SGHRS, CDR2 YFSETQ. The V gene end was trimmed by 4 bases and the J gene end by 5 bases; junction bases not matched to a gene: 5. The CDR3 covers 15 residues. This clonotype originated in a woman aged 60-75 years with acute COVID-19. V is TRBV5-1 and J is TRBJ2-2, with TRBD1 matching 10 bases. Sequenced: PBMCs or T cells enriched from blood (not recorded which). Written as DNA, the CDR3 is TGCGCCAGCAGCCTAGGACAGGGGGGTACCGGGGAGCTGTTTTTT. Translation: CASSLGQGGTGELFF.